What follows are 24 T cell receptor beta chains derived from one specimen sequenced in a study of T cell responses to AZD1222 COVID-19 vaccine. The method was immunoSEQ multiplex PCR; TCRdb's version includes in-frame clones alone and lacks a portion of them. The table includes about 49,000 clones, over 60% detected once. The source material was peripheral blood, sampled on day 0 of AZD1222 vaccination. All receptors derive from an adult in good health.

The rearrangement joins TRBV5-1 to TRBJ2-1, with TRBD1 matching 7 bases. CDR1 SGHRS and CDR2 YFSETQ come from the germline V gene. The CDR3 is 13 amino acids. The V segment lost 4 bases and the J segment 6 bases; nucleotides outside the gene matches: 4. CDR3 in DNA: TGCGCCAGCAGCCCAGACAGGGTCAATGAGCAGTTCTTC. Translating it yields CASSPDRVNEQFF.

This clone was detected a few times. The chain recombines TRBV5-1 with TRBJ2-5; D gene uncertain. Germline lookup yields CDR1 SGHRS and CDR2 YFSETQ. This CDR3 spans 15 amino acids. Trimming shortened V by 0 bases and J by 1 base, and 10 bases separated the two germline ends. CDR3 DNA: TGCGCCAGCAGCTTGGTGGGCACTACCCAAGAGACCCAGTACTTC. This codes for CASSLVGTTQETQYF. Full variable domain (remainder filled in from reference TRBV5-1 and TRBJ2-5): KAGVTQTPRYLIKTRGQQVTLSCSPISGHRSVSWYQQTPGQGLQFLFEYFSETQRNKGNFPGRFSGRQFSNSRSEMNVSTLELGDSALYLCASSLVGTTQETQYFGPGTRLLVL.

This clone was counted a single time. V gene TRBV15 combines with J gene TRBJ2-3; D is perhaps TRBD1 or TRBD2 (6 bases each). CDR1 LNHNV and CDR2 YYDKDF come from the germline V gene (reference sequence). The CDR3 spans 17 residues. Trimming left V 0 bases short and J 2 bases short, with 15 bases between. The CDR3 region is CATSRDGIGGSTDTQYF. Here the CDR3 DNA reads TGTGCCACCAGCAGAGATGGAATCGGGGGCTCCACAGATACGCAGTATTTT.

In its sample, this clone was seen a few times. The V call is TRBV19, the J call TRBJ1-5, with a possible D match to TRBD1 (6 bases). Germline CDR1 LNHDA, CDR2 SQIVND (reference sequence). Trimming pared 3 bases from V and 7 bases from J, leaving 10 bases between. The CDR3 has 13 amino acids. The CDR3 DNA sequence: TGTGCCAGTAGTATCCAACAGGGCCAGCCCCAGCATTTT. Protein: CASSIQQGQPQHF.

This sequence joins TRBV5-6 and TRBJ1-3; 8 bases align to TRBD1. V dropped 3 bases and J dropped 4; count of bases not matched to a gene: 12. Germline V gives CDR1 SGHDT, CDR2 YYEEEE. The CDR3 has 17 amino acids. In DNA form, the CDR3 reads TGTGCCAGCAGCTCTAGAGAAAGGGACAGGTTCGGAAACACCATATATTTT. It translates to CASSSRERDRFGNTIYF.

This CDR3 reads CASSESGTSGGGDTQYF. CDR3 DNA: TGCGCCAGCAGTGAGTCAGGGACTAGCGGAGGAGGGGATACGCAGTATTTT. The V gene is TRBV10-2, the J gene TRBJ2-3; 11 bases fit TRBD2. V gave up 0 bases and J gave up 6 bases; unmatched junction bases: 8. CDR1 and CDR2 from the germline V gene are WSHSY and SAAADI. CDR3 length: 17 residues.

J is TRBJ1-2 and V is TRBV10-3; 10 positions match TRBD1. The V segment lost 5 bases and the J segment 6 bases; nucleotides outside the gene matches: 9. There are 15 residues in the CDR3. Germline-derived CDR1 and CDR2 are ENHRY and SYGVKD. The CDR3 sequence is CAISRQGALGDGYTF. CDR3 in DNA: TGTGCCATCAGTCGACAGGGGGCGCTGGGGGATGGCTACACCTTC.

The chain carries TRBV7-9 and TRBJ2-7; D possibly corresponds to TRBD2 (5 bases). The CDR3 contains 15 residues. The ends were cut back, 5 bases at V and 6 bases at J, with 20 bases in the middle. The germline V gene has CDR1 SEHNR and CDR2 FQNEAQ (reference sequence). In DNA, the CDR3 is TGTGCCAGCAGCGAACGGACTTTCGGGTCGGCCGAGCAGTACTTC. Translated, it gives CASSERTFGSAEQYF.

The rearrangement links TRBV28 to TRBJ2-5; perhaps TRBD2 as D (6 bases). The CDR3 length is 14 residues. The V and J ends lost 7 bases and 5 bases respectively, with 17 bases between them. CDR1 and CDR2 from the germline V gene are MDHEN and SYDVKM. CDR3 loop: CASTFGGSEETQYF. DNA for the CDR3: TGTGCCAGCACCTTCGGAGGGTCTGAGGAGACCCAGTACTTC.

CDR3: CASSQEGWGEPQHF. CDR3 nucleotides: TGCGCCAGCAGCCAAGAGGGGTGGGGGGAGCCCCAGCATTTT. This sequence joins TRBV4-1 and TRBJ1-5, with D possibly TRBD1 on 5 matching bases. V lost 0 bases, J lost 8 bases, and 11 bases lay in between. The CDR3 runs to 14 residues. Germline CDR1 and CDR2: MGHRA and YSYEKL.

The chain uses TRBV30 and TRBJ1-4, with 7 bases fitting TRBD1. The CDR3 contains 12 residues. The V gene's germline CDR1 is GTSNPN and CDR2 SVGIG (reference sequence). J lost 8 bases, V lost 7 bases, and 7 bases had no gene match. Here the CDR3 reads CASPDRDEKLFF. CDR3 nucleotides: TGTGCCTCCCCAGACAGGGACGAAAAACTGTTTTTT.

This clone has a handful of counts. The rearrangement uses TRBV28 and TRBJ1-5; 8 positions agree with TRBD1. CDR3 length equals 16 residues. CDR1 and CDR2 (germline): MDHEN, SYDVKM. The J segment lost 4 bases and the V segment lost 5 bases, leaving 10 bases of the junction unmatched. Here the CDR3 DNA reads TGTGCCAGCAGTCCACAGACAGGGGCCCCAAATCAGCCCCAGCATTTT. Residues: CASSPQTGAPNQPQHF.

V gene TRBV11-3 combines with J gene TRBJ1-2, with no clear D. Germline V gives CDR1 SGHNT, CDR2 YENEEA. The V and J ends lost 1 base and 5 bases respectively, with 20 bases between them. The CDR3 spans 17 residues. The CDR3 protein is CASSLGNKVAATYGYTF. CDR3 sequence (DNA): TGTGCCAGCAGCTTAGGCAACAAGGTGGCGGCTACGTATGGCTACACCTTC. Full variable domain (missing parts from reference TRBV11-3 and TRBJ1-2): EAGVVQSPRYKIIEKKQPVAFWCNPISGHNTLYWYLQNLGQGPELLIRYENEEAVDDSQLPKDRFSAERLKGVDSTLKIQPAELGDSAVYLCASSLGNKVAATYGYTFGSGTRLTVV.

The V call is TRBV5-1, the J call TRBJ2-2; D may correspond to TRBD1 or TRBD2 (6 bases each). Deletions cut 1 base from V and 0 bases from J, with 10 bases between. The length of the CDR3 is 16 residues. Germline V gene sequence: CDR1 SGHRS, CDR2 YFSETQ. CDR3 bases: TGCGCCAGCAGCTTGCCGGGGGCGGCGAACACCGGGGAGCTGTTTTTT. Protein product: CASSLPGAANTGELFF.

This rearrangement joins TRBV5-3 to TRBJ2-7; D could derive from TRBD1 or TRBD2 (5 bases each). TRBV5-3 is sorted into the ORF group, with uncertain function. CDR3 length: 16 amino acids. V dropped 5 bases and J dropped 0 bases, with 18 bases sitting between them. The CDR3 reads CARSQAPGPLSYEQYF. Written as DNA, the CDR3 is TGTGCCAGAAGTCAAGCGCCGGGACCCCTCTCCTACGAGCAGTACTTC.

The rearrangement links TRBV27 to TRBJ2-1; D uncertain. This CDR3 comprises 16 residues. Germline CDR1 is MNHEY and CDR2 is SMNVEV (reference sequence). Trimming removed 0 bases at V and 0 bases at J, with 9 bases between. The CDR3 bases are TGTGCCAGCAGTTTATCGATTGATAGCTCCTACAATGAGCAGTTCTTC. Protein: CASSLSIDSSYNEQFF.

As for this clone: Other nucleotide sequences in the sample specify the same CDR3. The chain joins TRBV27 to TRBJ1-5, with 7 positions matching TRBD1. The CDR3 length is 13 residues. CDR1 is MNHEY, CDR2 SMNVEV, per germline (reference sequence). V shed 5 bases, J shed 4 bases, and the junction held 2 bases outside the gene matches. This chain's CDR3 is CASSPGQNQPQHF. CDR3 in DNA: TGTGCCAGCAGTCCGGGACAGAATCAGCCCCAGCATTTT.

The chain joins TRBV10-3 to TRBJ2-3; 16 positions agree with TRBD2. This CDR3 contains 18 residues. Germline CDR1 is ENHRY and CDR2 is SYGVKD. Losses at the gene ends were 10 bases for V and 0 bases for J; bases not matched to a gene: 10. The CDR3 DNA reads TGTGCCAACTCTCCGGGACTAGCGGGGGGGACTAGCACAGATACGCAGTATTTT. It specifies CANSPGLAGGTSTDTQYF.

This clone was seen a few times. The genes are TRBV2 and TRBJ1-2; D may be TRBD1 (6 bases). The CDR3 runs to 14 residues. The germline V gene encodes CDR1 SNHLY and CDR2 FYNNEI. V lost 5 bases to trimming and J lost 0 bases, with 10 bases between them. Written as DNA, the CDR3 is TGTGCCAGCAGTTCCCAGGGGACTAACTATGGCTACACCTTC. Translated, it gives CASSSQGTNYGYTF.

V and J are TRBV6-2 or TRBV6-3 and TRBJ1-1; the D is unclear. The germline V gene encodes CDR1 MNHEY and CDR2 SVGEGT. The CDR3 runs to 14 residues. The V end lost 6 bases, the J end lost 2 bases, and 13 bases lay between the germline ends. CDR3: CASSPLDENTEAFF. DNA for the CDR3: TGTGCCAGCAGCCCCCTCGACGAAAACACTGAAGCTTTCTTT.

The gene calls are TRBV27 and TRBJ2-1; weak D call: TRBD1 (5 bases). V was pared by 7 bases and J by 15 bases, with 19 bases between. Germline CDR1 is MNHEY and CDR2 is SMNVEV (reference sequence). There are 12 residues in the CDR3. In nucleotides, the CDR3 is TGTGCCAGCAAAGGGTTCACCCAGGGCCTGTTCTTC. This encodes CASKGFTQGLFF.

The chain carries TRBV6-2 or TRBV6-3 and TRBJ2-7; no clear D gene. CDR3 length: 15 residues. Germline V CDR1 and CDR2: MNHEY, SVGEGT. V dropped 4 bases and J dropped 3 bases, with 16 bases sitting between them. The CDR3: CASSFADLMHYEQYF. CDR3 coding DNA: TGTGCCAGCAGTTTTGCAGATCTGATGCACTACGAGCAGTACTTC.

This clone was detected only a few times. V and J are TRBV2 and TRBJ2-7; the D call may be TRBD1 or TRBD2 (5 bases each). Germline V lookup: CDR1 SNHLY, CDR2 FYNNEI. The CDR3 is made up of 13 amino acids. Trimming removed 5 bases from V and 3 bases from J, with 11 bases in between. The CDR3: CASSRSGHYEQYV. In nucleotides, the CDR3 is TGTGCCAGCAGTCGATCGGGGCACTACGAGCAGTACGTC.

The chain has TRBV28 and TRBJ1-6; maybe TRBD1 (5 bases). CDR1 is MDHEN and CDR2 is SYDVKM in the germline V gene. Between the trimmed V and J ends, which lost 6 bases and 7 bases, there was a span of 19 bases. The CDR3 loop spans 16 amino acids. Here the CDR3 reads CASSPWRHGGNSPLHF. The CDR3 bases are TGTGCCAGCAGCCCGTGGCGTCATGGGGGGAATTCACCCCTCCACTTT.